This is a list of T cell receptor beta chains from one sample in a study of a mutant IDH1 vaccine in newly diagnosed glioma. These TCRs are of unknown antigen specificity. TCRdb keeps only in-frame clones here, not all; method: immunoSEQ multiplex PCR. The sample shows about 25,000 clones, about three quarters of them seen only once. The source material was PBMCs, sampled from a glioma patient whose treatment included an IDH1 peptide vaccine. The receptors originated from a man in his forties or fifties with glioma. Each CDR3 is given with its conserved first and last residue. A D gene is named only where the DNA matches it firmly. Rows give clone size only sometimes, using once, few, many, or a class for an expanded clone.

J: TRBJ2-1
size: .
V: TRBV7-2
D: TRBD2
CDR3: CASSLTSGGNYNEQFF
DNA: TGTGCCAGCAGCTTAACTAGCGGGGGCAACTACAATGAGCAGTTCTTC

J: TRBJ1-2
size: .
V: TRBV30
D: .
CDR3: CAWSRKKYYGYTF
DNA: TGTGCCTGGAGTCGAAAGAAGTACTATGGCTACACCTTC

J: TRBJ2-7
size: few
V: TRBV5-4
D: TRBD2
CDR3: CASSGGASGSYEQYF
DNA: TGTGCCAGCAGCGGGGGGGCTAGCGGGAGTTACGAGCAGTACTTC

J: TRBJ2-7
size: .
V: TRBV5-1
D: .
CDR3: CASSPGTTYEQYF
DNA: TGCGCCAGCAGCCCCGGGACCACCTACGAGCAGTACTTC

J: TRBJ2-1
size: once
V: TRBV27
D: TRBD2
CDR3: CASSGLAGAEQFF
DNA: TGTGCCAGCAGCGGACTAGCGGGAGCTGAGCAGTTCTTC

J: TRBJ2-2
size: .
V: TRBV6-5
D: .
CDR3: CASSYRAGELFF
DNA: TGTGCCAGCAGCTACAGGGCCGGGGAGCTGTTTTTT

J: TRBJ1-3
size: .
V: TRBV2
D: .
CDR3: CASSVVGSGNTIYF
DNA: TGTGCCAGCAGTGTGGTGGGCTCTGGAAACACCATATATTTT

J: TRBJ2-1
size: .
V: TRBV25-1
D: TRBD2
CDR3: CASTIAGVGRNEQFF
DNA: TGTGCCAGCACCATAGCGGGAGTGGGTAGGAATGAGCAGTTCTTC

J: TRBJ1-1
size: .
V: TRBV11-3
D: TRBD1
CDR3: CASSLGGGTGRGNTEAFF
DNA: TGTGCCAGCAGCTTAGGAGGGGGGACAGGGCGAGGGAACACTGAAGCTTTCTTT

J: TRBJ2-1
size: .
V: TRBV19
D: .
CDR3: CASRLQHGTYNEQFF
DNA: TGTGCCAGTAGACTCCAGCACGGGACCTACAATGAGCAGTTCTTC